Relative to its sample, the clone carrying this T cell receptor beta chain is medium-sized. The CDR3 has 15 residues. The V segment lost 3 bases and the J segment 3 bases; nucleotides outside the gene matches: 7. Each single cDNA molecule received a unique molecular identifier. Each CDR3 protein is one row after TCRdb ran MiXCR on the 5' RACE reads. The repertoire consists of about 31,000 distinct CDR3 sequences, with 5% to 6% occurring once and the leading ten covering approximately 5.8%. This sample was taken from a study of early T cells in non-severe SARS-CoV-2 infection. About the study: Unsorted whole-blood RNA was sequenced in bulk, leaving chains unpaired.

This clonotype was obtained from an adult who was a healthcare worker with PCR-confirmed SARS-CoV-2 infection or an uninfected control (not recorded which). This sequence joins TRBV12-3 or TRBV12-4 and TRBJ2-7, with 8 bases identical to TRBD1. The specimen was whole blood. The CDR3: CASSLFGQGIYEQYF. The CDR3 nucleotides are TGTGCCAGCAGTTTGTTTGGACAGGGTATCTACGAGCAGTACTTC.